What follows are 16 T cell receptor beta chains derived from one specimen sequenced in a study of beta chain features in type 1 diabetes (dated by TCRdb to the late 2010s). Library preparation employed the immunoSEQ multiplex PCR assay. The High Capacity cDNA Reverse Transcription Kit was used to reverse transcribe all of the isolated RNA, meaning that expressed TCRB transcripts were what got sequenced. As stored in TCRdb, this immuneACCESS dataset retains in-frame rearrangements with V and J assigned. A fraction of the clones does not appear; measured against another copy, unresolved V genes explain less than half of the discrepancy, and the remainder lacks a known reason. The sample table shows fewer than 350,000 clones, and approximately 16% are seen once. Of the sample, roughly 0.015% is held by the ten largest clones. On the study overall, not on this receptor specifically: Type 1 diabetes patients showed a moderate but significant shortening of TCRB CDR3 length in all four CD4+ subsets.

Their recognized antigens are unknown. Material for sequencing was naive CD4+ T cells from blood. What this sample's cell subset or site label stands for: true naive CD4+ T cells. The receptors shown here come from a man younger than 35 with type 1 diabetes.

The chain recombines TRBV28 with TRBJ2-7; D perhaps matches TRBD2 (5 bases). Trimming took 4 bases from V and 1 from J, leaving 8 bases between them. Germline CDR1 and CDR2: MDHEN and SYDVKM. The CDR3 runs 13 residues. The CDR3 DNA reads TGTGCCAGCAGTTCCCGGGATTCCTACGAGCAGTACTTC. It translates to CASSSRDSYEQYF.

This clone was seen a few times. The chain is built from TRBV10-3 and TRBJ2-7; perhaps TRBD2 as D (6 bases). The germline V and J ends were trimmed by 10 bases and 1 base, with 11 bases remaining between them. Germline V gene sequence: CDR1 ENHRY, CDR2 SYGVKD. The CDR3 is 12 amino acids. The CDR3 region is CATGTSSYEQYF. CDR3 DNA sequence: TGTGCCACCGGGACTTCTTCCTACGAGCAGTACTTC.

The chain couples TRBV5-6 to TRBJ2-2, with 7 nucleotides matching TRBD1. Germline V lookup: CDR1 SGHDT, CDR2 YYEEEE. The ends lost 3 bases at V and 4 bases at J; junction bases unmatched: 3. The CDR3 runs 14 residues. CDR3 amino acids: CASSWGQLTGELFF. CDR3 bases: TGTGCCAGCAGCTGGGGACAGCTCACCGGGGAGCTGTTTTTT. The variable domain in full, completed from reference TRBV5-6 and TRBJ2-2, reads DAGVTQSPTHLIKTRGQQVTLRCSPKSGHDTVSWYQQALGQGPQFIFQYYEEEERQRGNFPDRFSGHQFPNYSSELNVNALLLGDSALYLCASSWGQLTGELFFGEGSRLTVL.

The chain has TRBV28 and TRBJ2-2, with D tentatively TRBD1 (6 bases). The V gene's germline CDR1 is MDHEN and CDR2 SYDVKM. Trimming took off 7 bases at V and 0 bases at J, with 18 bases between the two ends. CDR3 length: 17 amino acids. CDR3 amino acids: CASIPRTVRPNTGELFF. In nucleotides, the CDR3 is TGTGCCAGCATCCCAAGGACAGTCCGTCCGAACACCGGGGAGCTGTTTTTT.

The genes are TRBV28 and TRBJ1-5; D call uncertain. The CDR3 is made up of 16 amino acids. The V and J ends lost 3 bases and 0 bases respectively, with 12 bases between them. The germline gives CDR1 MDHEN, CDR2 SYDVKM. CDR3 bases: TGTGCCAGCAGTTTTCTACAGACCTCTAGCAATCAGCCCCAGCATTTT. Protein: CASSFLQTSSNQPQHF.

This clone has a handful of counts. This chain joins TRBV7-2 and TRBJ1-6; D gene unclear. CDR1 and CDR2 from the germline V gene are SGHTA and FQGNSA. V lost 5 bases and J 0 bases, leaving 11 bases between the germline ends. The CDR3 is 16 amino acids. The chain's CDR3 is CASSPPGSSYNSPLHF. The CDR3 nucleotides read TGTGCCAGCAGCCCCCCCGGGAGCTCCTATAATTCACCCCTCCACTTT.

This clone showed up just a few times. For the CDR3, the DNA is TGTGCCAGCCGCGGCTTCTCTGGAAACACCATATATTTT. Protein product: CASRGFSGNTIYF. The gene calls are TRBV6-6 and TRBJ1-3; no definite D call. The ends were cut back, 8 bases at V and 0 bases at J, with 8 bases in the middle. Germline CDR1 reads MNHNY; CDR2 reads SVGAGI (reference sequence). The CDR3 covers 13 residues.

The rearrangement links TRBV13 to TRBJ2-7; D is undetermined. The length of the CDR3 is 13 residues. V was shortened by 8 bases and J by 0 bases, with 11 bases between the two germline ends. Germline CDR1 and CDR2: PRHDT and FYEKMQ (reference sequence). CDR3 nucleotides: TGTGCCAGCTCTCAAACAAACTCCTACGAGCAGTACTTC. Its protein product is CASSQTNSYEQYF.

The chain has TRBV7-2 and TRBJ2-5; 13 positions match TRBD2. The germline gives CDR1 SGHTA, CDR2 FQGNSA. The V gene end was trimmed by 5 bases and the J gene end by 5 bases; junction bases not matched to a gene: 14. This CDR3 comprises 18 residues. The CDR3 DNA follows: TGTGCCAGCAGCAAAGCCCTGACTAGCGGGGGGTCGTCGGAGACCCAGTACTTC. It codes for CASSKALTSGGSSETQYF.

This clone was counted only a few times. This chain uses TRBV14 with TRBJ1-2; D gene ambiguous. Trimming removed 4 bases from V and 0 bases from J, with 6 bases in between. Germline-derived CDR1 and CDR2 are SGHDN and FVKESK. The CDR3 is 13 residues long. CDR3 amino acids: CASSPGTNYGYTF. Here the CDR3 DNA reads TGTGCCAGCAGCCCGGGGACTAACTATGGCTACACCTTC.

The sample holds a few counts of this clone. The chain recombines TRBV18 with TRBJ2-1; 11 bases are a match to TRBD2. The V gene end was trimmed by 3 bases and the J gene end by 4 bases; junction bases not matched to a gene: 5. Per germline, CDR1 KGHSH and CDR2 LQKENI. This CDR3 spans 16 amino acids. The CDR3, as DNA: TGTGCCAGCTCACCGGCTAGCGGGGGGTTATACAATGAGCAGTTCTTC. Translating gives CASSPASGGLYNEQFF.

This clone was seen a few times. J is TRBJ1-5 and V is TRBV4-2; TRBD1 agrees at 9 bases. Germline V lookup: CDR1 LGHNA, CDR2 YNFKEQ. CDR3 length: 16 amino acids. With 1 base clipped from V and 1 base from J, the junction kept 2 bases outside the gene matches. The CDR3 coding sequence is TGTGCCAGCAGCCAAGGGGACAGGGCAAGCAATCAGCCCCAGCATTTT. Translation gives CASSQGDRASNQPQHF.

This chain connects TRBV7-9 to TRBJ1-1; D may be TRBD1 (6 bases). The CDR3 length is 13 residues. Germline V lookup: CDR1 SEHNR, CDR2 FQNEAQ (reference sequence). Trimming took 2 bases from V and 11 from J, leaving 15 bases between them. This chain's CDR3 is CASSLQGFYGAFF. DNA for the CDR3: TGTGCCAGCAGCTTACAGGGGTTCTATGGGGCTTTCTTT.

The V and J genes are TRBV4-2 and TRBJ2-7; 8 bases are a match to TRBD1. V lost 1 base to trimming and J lost 5 bases; unmatched junction nucleotides: 7. Germline V gives CDR1 LGHNA, CDR2 YNFKEQ. CDR3 length equals 15 residues. The CDR3: CASSQGTGFSHEQYF. The CDR3 nucleotides read TGTGCCAGCAGCCAAGGGACAGGGTTTAGCCACGAGCAGTACTTC.

This chain links TRBV27 with TRBJ2-5; 9 bases match TRBD1. Germline CDR1 MNHEY, CDR2 SMNVEV (reference sequence). V was clipped by 2 bases and J by 3 bases; unmatched bases: 1. There are 14 residues in the CDR3. This CDR3 reads CASSLRTGEETQYF. The CDR3 DNA is TGTGCCAGCAGTTTAAGGACAGGGGAAGAGACCCAGTACTTC.

This clone appeared a few times. The chain carries TRBV6-1 and TRBJ2-1; a weak D match, TRBD2 (6 bases). Germline V CDR1 and CDR2: MNHNS, SASEGT. The CDR3 contains 16 residues. Trimming removed 0 bases at V and 0 bases at J, with 9 bases between. The CDR3 is CASSEADYNSYNEQFF. As DNA, the CDR3 is TGTGCCAGCAGTGAAGCGGACTATAACTCCTACAATGAGCAGTTCTTC.